This T cell receptor (beta chain) was retrieved from a study of blood T cell repertoires in COVID-19. About the research overall: In each case, the material was cDNA or gDNA derived from T cells, B-cell-depleted T cells, or PBMCs.

Germline CDR1 is LNHDA and CDR2 is SQIVND (reference sequence). This CDR3 is 16 amino acids long. Between the trimmed V and J ends, which lost 3 bases and 1 base, there was a span of 15 bases. Participants came from roughly 24 US areas, aged about 18 to 100 years. Recovery among Cohort 3 donors was established by two negative PCRs, clearance, or symptom resolution. Only in-frame clones appear in the TCRdb table, and some are missing; sequencing was by immunoSEQ multiplex PCR. The repertoire includes approximately 500,000 clones, approximately 90% of them detected once, and 1.8% sits in the top ten. This sequence originates from a woman aged 40 to 50 who had recovered from COVID-19. This chain joins TRBV19 and TRBJ1-1; D is perhaps TRBD1 (6 bases). Sequenced sample: PBMCs or T cells enriched from blood (not recorded which). DNA of the CDR3: TGTGCCAGTAGTATGGTGCGTGGCAGGGGGAACACTGAAGCTTTCTTT. Its protein product is CASSMVRGRGNTEAFF.